What follows describes a single T cell receptor beta chain. Unique molecular identifiers tagged the TCRbeta library. MiXCR, applied by TCRdb to the PCR reads, yields one record per CDR3 protein. The sample lists approximately 240,000 distinct CDR3 sequences; around 8.9% were seen once. The sample is drawn from a study of T-cell reconstitution after alpha-beta-depleted transplantation in children. The CDR3 has 16 residues. Germline V gives CDR1 SNHLY, CDR2 FYNNEI. V was pared by 6 bases and J by 3 bases, with 21 bases between. The specimen comprised PBMCs from the stem cell graft donor, sampled from the stem cell graft. This sequence was found in a human donor who donated a stem cell graft to a child with SCID. V is TRBV2 and J is TRBJ2-7, with D tentatively TRBD1 (6 bases). CDR3 sequence: CASSSFDRRGGYEQYF. The DNA of the CDR3 is TGTGCCAGCAGCTCATTCGACAGGAGAGGTGGCTACGAGCAGTACTTC.